The 8 T cell receptor beta chains listed next were all sequenced from one sample in a study of CD8 T cells in Susac syndrome. An amount of RNA that ranged from roughly 0.5 to 1 ug was reverse transcribed with random hexamers. TCRdb used MiXCR to reprocess the immunoSEQ multiplex PCR reads, holding one entry per CDR3 protein. This sample has hundreds of thousands of distinct CDR3 sequences, with more than 85% found just once. The sequencing sample was made of CD4+ T cells from PBMCs. Source of these receptors: a human donor with multiple sclerosis.

The CDR3 protein is CASTISGDTQYF. CDR3 nucleotides: TGTGCCAGCACCATTAGCGGCGATACGCAGTATTTT. The chain uses TRBV2 and TRBJ2-3, with D perhaps matching TRBD2 (6 bases). The V and J ends lost 7 bases and 6 bases respectively, with 11 bases between them. This CDR3 contains 12 residues. In germline, CDR1 is SNHLY, CDR2 FYNNEI. The variable domain in full, completed from reference TRBV2 and TRBJ2-3, reads EPEVTQTPSHQVTQMGQEVILRCVPISNHLYFYWYRQILGQKVEFLVSFYNNEISEKSEIFDDQFSVERPDGSNFTLKIRSTKLEDSAMYFCASTISGDTQYFGPGTRLTVL.

This sequence joins TRBV20-1 and TRBJ1-5; maybe TRBD1 (5 bases). The CDR3 contains 14 residues. In germline, CDR1 is DFQATT, CDR2 SNEGSKA (reference sequence). V was shortened by 6 bases and J by 6 bases, with 18 bases between the two germline ends. The DNA of the CDR3 is TGCAGTGCCCAAGGGTCGGGGGTCACTCAGCCCCAGCATTTT. Translation gives CSAQGSGVTQPQHF.

The chain recombines TRBV29-1 with TRBJ2-1; D gene uncertain. The CDR3 consists of 12 residues. Germline-derived CDR1 and CDR2 are SQVTM and ANQGSEA. The V and J ends lost 6 bases and 2 bases respectively, with 8 bases between them. The CDR3 reads CSVRQAYNEQFF. In DNA, the CDR3 is TGCAGCGTCAGGCAGGCCTACAATGAGCAGTTCTTC.

The chain carries TRBV9 and TRBJ2-7; 9 bases are a match to TRBD1. This CDR3 is built from 15 residues. V shed 0 bases and J 6 bases; nucleotides not matched to a gene: 7. Germline values: CDR1 SGDLS, CDR2 YYNGEE. The CDR3 loop is CASSVGGTGLSEQYF. DNA for the CDR3: TGTGCCAGCAGCGTAGGAGGGACAGGGCTTAGCGAGCAGTACTTC.

The chain couples TRBV30 to TRBJ2-3; tentative D call: TRBD2 (8 bases). CDR3 length equals 13 residues. Looked up from germline, CDR1 is GTSNPN and CDR2 is SVGIG (reference sequence). Trimming took off 8 bases at V and 4 bases at J, with 16 bases between the two ends. DNA for the CDR3: TGTGCCCGAGGGGGCGGGGGGTCAGATACGCAGTATTTT. It codes for CARGGGGSDTQYF.

V and J are TRBV12-3 or TRBV12-4 and TRBJ1-2, with 7 bases aligning to TRBD1. CDR3 size: 13 residues. Trimming at V came to 7 bases and at J to 8 bases, leaving 10 bases not matched to a gene. The CDR3 bases are TGTGCCAGCACCCCCGGGCAGGGGGGAGGCTACACCTTC. Translated, it gives CASTPGQGGGYTF.

The chain joins TRBV3-1 to TRBJ2-7; D is ambiguous. Germline V gene sequence: CDR1 LGHDT, CDR2 YNNKEL (reference sequence). The CDR3 contains 13 residues. The ends were cut back, 8 bases at V and 6 bases at J, with 17 bases in the middle. The CDR3 sequence: CASAPEQVSEQYF. The CDR3 DNA follows: TGTGCCAGCGCCCCCGAGCAGGTCTCCGAGCAGTACTTC.

The chain couples TRBV20-1 to TRBJ2-7; 10 nucleotides align to TRBD1. The CDR3 covers 13 residues. Per germline, CDR1 DFQATT and CDR2 SNEGSKA (reference sequence). Trimming at V came to 3 bases and at J to 5 bases, leaving 4 bases not matched to a gene. Here the CDR3 DNA reads TGCAGTGCTAGGGGGACAGGGGTGGACGAGCAGTACTTC. Translating it yields CSARGTGVDEQYF.